This paragraph covers one TCR beta chain sequence. What antigen it recognizes has not been identified. Per-base qualities were not stored, and no clone one base away is much larger. Each donor gave one peripheral blood draw, averaging roughly 100 mL, which was collected into heparinised tubes. Naive, central memory, regulatory and stem cell-like memory CD4+ T cells were sorted on a BD FACSAria II using a panel including CD45RO, CCR7, CD25, CD127, CD95 and CD27. Purity was above 95% for every sorted population. PBMCs were separated immediately by Lymphoprep density gradient centrifugation and were stained directly, without being cultured. So that batch effects would be minimized, each experiment stained and sorted samples in pairs, pairing one healthy donor with one patient. The entire isolated RNA was reverse transcribed using the High Capacity cDNA Reverse Transcription Kit, and thus expressed TCRB transcripts were sequenced. Naive, central memory and regulatory T cell samples underwent deep immunoSEQ sequencing, averaging about 3.57 million total reads per sample. Sorted cells were lysed in RLT buffer and RNA was extracted with DNase-treated RNeasy Micro or Mini kits, depending on cell number. To prevent cross-contamination, each cell subset was processed individually, whereas patient and healthy donor samples were processed jointly. The immunoSEQ multiplex PCR was used to amplify TCRB sequences from cDNA, generating 87-bp fragments that spanned the CDR3 region. Sequencing of the amplicons was performed on the Illumina HiSeq platform. Regarding the original processing steps: PCR bias was corrected computationally using synthetic template baselines, and reads within Hamming distance 2 were collapsed, with unmergeable singletons discarded. Reads were aligned against IMGT so that V, D and J genes, CDR3 length and insertions or deletions at six rearrangement sites could be assigned. Within each subset, clonotype counts were normalized to sorted cell number, after which true diversity and Gini coefficients were computed with the tcR R package. Repertoire sharing was quantified using the overlap coefficient calculated on TCRB nucleotide sequences. Out-of-frame TCRB sequences from naive cells were analyzed as a proxy for the pre-selection repertoire. TCRdb took this table from immuneACCESS and kept in-frame rearrangements with V and J called. Such tables lack part of the clones; where checked against another copy, unresolved V genes explain under half of the gap, and the rest is unexplained. Clone size and V and J calls were adopted from that table, with D and trimming inferred from the DNA. In this sample the table shows about 260,000 clones, 24% of which occur a single time. The ten most abundant clones make up roughly 0.011% of the sample.

The germline V gene gives CDR1 as MGHRA and CDR2 as YSYEKL. The CDR3 measures 14 amino acids from cysteine to phenylalanine. Solely the CDR3 DNA is kept, with 42 bases framed from the first base. Compared with germline, V lacks 0 bases and J lacks 8 bases; bases without a gene match: 6. The data originate from a study of beta chain features in type 1 diabetes (dated by TCRdb to the late 2010s). A note on the overall study: No differences in mean age, gender distribution, total cell number or subset yield were found between patients and healthy donors. A total of roughly 100 million sorted cells were examined across all samples, and RNA yield correlated strongly with the number of cells per subset. The study compared the TCRB repertoires of sorted circulating CD4+ T cell subsets in recently diagnosed type 1 diabetes patients with those in matched healthy donors. Naive and central memory subsets were obtained from all 30 or so donors, but regulatory and stem cell-like memory subsets were isolated from only 8 patients and 8 healthy donors. What the research found in general, with its limitations: PCR may preferentially amplify shorter templates, but because patient and control samples were amplified and corrected together, any resulting skew would affect both groups equally. Fewer insertions and more nucleotide deletions at VDJ recombination sites were observed in patients with type 1 diabetes, implying thymic rearrangement abnormalities. Because the HLA sub-analyses included only small numbers of individuals, any influence of HLA type on TCRB rearrangement was left unresolved. Naive, central memory and regulatory TCRB repertoires appeared to be more alike among patients than among healthy donors. Sequencing cDNA rather than genomic DNA could over-represent highly expressing activated cells, although activation and CD3 levels did not differ between groups. A moderate but significant shortening of TCRB CDR3 length was observed in type 1 diabetes patients in all four CD4+ subsets.

Recombination linked TRBV4-1 to TRBJ1-1; 7 bases in the junction line up with TRBD1. The source material was naive CD4+ T cells from blood. What the cell subset or site label conveys for this sample: true naive CD4+ T cells. This receptor was obtained from a woman in her twenties or thirties with type 1 diabetes. The bases are TGCGCCAGCAGCCAAGACTCGACAGGGCGCGAAGCTTTCTTT. Its protein is CASSQDSTGREAFF.